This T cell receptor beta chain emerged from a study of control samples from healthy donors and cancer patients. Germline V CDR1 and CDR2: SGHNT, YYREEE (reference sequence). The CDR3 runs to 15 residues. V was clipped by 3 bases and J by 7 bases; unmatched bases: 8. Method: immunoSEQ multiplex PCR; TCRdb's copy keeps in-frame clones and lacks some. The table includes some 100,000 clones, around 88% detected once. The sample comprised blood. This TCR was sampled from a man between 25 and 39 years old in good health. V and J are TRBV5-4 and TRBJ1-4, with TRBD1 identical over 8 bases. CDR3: CASSSTGTGVEKLFF. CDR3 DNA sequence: TGTGCCAGCAGCTCAACCGGGACAGGAGTTGAAAAACTGTTTTTT.